The sequence of this T cell receptor beta chain was determined in a study of cytomegalovirus exposure and HLA in healthy donors. Note on this clone: Its cognate antigen is unknown.

The study's findings and limits: Rates of TCR association differed by HLA locus in a later analysis, with DRB1 highest and HLA-C lowest. The study listed roughly 160 cytomegalovirus-associated TCR beta chains.

This CDR3 is 15 amino acids long. Germline assignment: CDR1 SQVTM and CDR2 ANQGSEA. Trimming took 0 bases from V and 7 from J, leaving 15 bases between them. The PCR ran on 60 Vbeta and 13 Jbeta primers. The repertoire was sequenced with immunoSEQ multiplex PCR; TCRdb's copy has only in-frame clones and lacks some. The sample shows approximately 110,000 clones, and around 4% sits with its ten largest clones. Healthy bone marrow donors supplied every sample. The chain links TRBV29-1 to TRBJ2-2, with D maybe TRBD1 (7 bases). Input material: PBMCs. This TCR was recovered from a man aged 18 to 30 in good health and CMV-seronegative. CDR3 amino acids: CSVEDRRGASGELFF. The CDR3 bases are TGCAGCGTTGAAGATCGCAGGGGGGCAAGCGGGGAGCTGTTTTTT.